This paragraph covers one T cell receptor (beta chain) sequence. Its specific antigen is unknown. No qualities accompany the bases; no much larger clone lies one base away. This sample includes further DNA sequences coding for the same CDR3. V ends up 0 bases short and J 4 bases short, with an unmatched junction base count of 3. The CDR3 goes from the cysteine to the phenylalanine over 16 residues. Just CDR3 DNA is preserved here, 48 bases in frame from base 1. Per the germline V gene, SGDLS is the CDR1 and YYNGEE is the CDR2. The data were taken from a study of shared clonotypes between healthy human individuals (TCRdb year 2020). Study-wide context: The cohort comprised a couple of women and three men aged 18 to 49 years. To increase sequencing depth and limit assay-specific biases, different laboratories used diverse techniques to prepare libraries and sequence TCR repertoires. For each donor, CD4 naive and CD4 memory were each run on three plates, CD8 naive on two plates, and CD8 memory on one plate. To estimate repertoire size and how much clonotype sharing occurs between individuals, the study deeply sequenced the blood TCR repertoires of several healthy adults. Each donor's leukapheresis produced roughly between roughly 0.85 and 10 billion PBMCs.

Using the deep immunoSEQ assay, TCR CDR3 regions were amplified from genomic DNA by multiplex PCR. For each cell subset, the extracted genomic DNA was distributed evenly across all wells of several immunoSEQ 96-well plates, and each plate served as one replicate. For sorted subsets, around 200 ng genomic DNA, equal to tens of thousands of T cell genomes, was loaded into each replicate PCR. Purified libraries were quantified with a Qubit 3.0 fluorometer, sized on a Bioanalyzer 2100, and re-quantified with the KAPA Library Quantification kit. Every immunoSEQ 96-well plate was sequenced on a dedicated single-read 150-cycle Illumina NextSeq 550 flow cell. As for the original processing: Because the immunoSEQ output included only junctional sequences and no quality scores, the filtering could not be the same as the filtering used for full-length reads. To assign V/J genes and CDR3, sequences were annotated using PyIR, a Python wrapper for IgBLAST v1.9, with IMGT germline references. Any read was removed if the V/J assignment was weak (E-value above 1e-6), the CDR3 was missing, or the read contained stop codons, out-of-frame junctions, or ambiguous translated residues. V3J clonotypes were defined as sequences sharing the same inferred V gene, J gene, and CDR3 amino acid sequence. The percentage overlap between two repertoires was calculated by dividing the number of shared unique clonotypes by the size of the smaller repertoire. RTK rarefaction, the Chao1 estimator, and Recon v2.1 estimates of unobserved clonotypes were used to assess repertoire richness. Generation probabilities for all TCRbeta clonotypes obtained by the gDNA method from a handful of donors were computed using OLGA. TCRdb mirrors the immuneACCESS table, restricted to in-frame sequences. Some clones are absent from its copies; in checked studies, under half trace to an unresolved V gene, and the reason for the others is unknown. The V and J calls and clone size are taken from that table; D and trimming were inferred from the DNA. The sample yields 2 million to 2.5 million clones; roughly 92% were counted once. Around 0.38% of the sample is taken by the ten largest.

Donors were healthy HIV-negative adults with no recently reported acute infections or vaccinations. All donors were Caucasian adults living in Nashville, Tennessee, USA. CD4+ T cells were enriched by magnetic negative selection; naive cells were then positively selected on CD45RA, and the negative fraction formed the memory subset. Blood was collected by leukapheresis, and PBMCs were isolated by Ficoll-Histopaque density gradient centrifugation and then cryopreserved in liquid nitrogen vapor phase. Analytical flow cytometry was used to check the purity and quantity of each magnetically sorted T cell population. Genomic DNA was isolated from every sorted fraction and measured by UV absorbance on a Nanodrop 2000c. The research as a whole found: Rarefaction of sorted-subset datasets indicated incomplete sequencing despite the large sequencing depth. About 5% of naive CD4, 3% to 3.5% of naive CD8, 2.3% of memory CD4, and approximately 0.4% of memory CD8 clonotypes were shared across several donors. Pairwise subsampling led to the expectation that sequencing depth would affect the degree of clonotype sharing among donors. Naive subsets generally had larger estimated clonotype richness than memory subsets. The genetic and exposure-history diversity represented was limited by the small number of donors. Only blood was sampled, and tissue TCR repertoires likely differ from those in blood. Compared with non-shared clonotypes, the clonotypes found in all four sorted-subset donors had higher generation probabilities.

Source material: naive CD4+ T cells from PBMCs. The intended sense of this specimen's cell subset or site label: CD45RA+ positively selected. The TCR was taken from a young man in good health. Some clones in this sample may be carry-over from other donors' samples. The rearranged chain carries TRBV9 and TRBJ2-5, and TRBD2 matches 13 of the central bases. CDR3 sequence: CASSVGTSGRGETQYF. The base sequence is TGTGCCAGCAGCGTAGGGACTAGCGGGAGAGGAGAGACCCAGTACTTC.